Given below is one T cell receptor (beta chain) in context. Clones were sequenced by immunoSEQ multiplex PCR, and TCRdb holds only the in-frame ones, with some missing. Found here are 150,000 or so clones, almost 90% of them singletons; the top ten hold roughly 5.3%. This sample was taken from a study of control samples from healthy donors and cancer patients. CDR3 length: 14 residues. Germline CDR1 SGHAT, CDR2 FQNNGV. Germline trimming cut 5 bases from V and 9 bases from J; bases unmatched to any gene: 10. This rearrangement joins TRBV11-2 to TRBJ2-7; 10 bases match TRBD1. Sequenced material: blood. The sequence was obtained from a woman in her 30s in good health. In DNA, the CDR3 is TGTGCCAGCAGCCAAACCGGGACAGGGGTTGGGCAGTACTTC. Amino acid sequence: CASSQTGTGVGQYF.